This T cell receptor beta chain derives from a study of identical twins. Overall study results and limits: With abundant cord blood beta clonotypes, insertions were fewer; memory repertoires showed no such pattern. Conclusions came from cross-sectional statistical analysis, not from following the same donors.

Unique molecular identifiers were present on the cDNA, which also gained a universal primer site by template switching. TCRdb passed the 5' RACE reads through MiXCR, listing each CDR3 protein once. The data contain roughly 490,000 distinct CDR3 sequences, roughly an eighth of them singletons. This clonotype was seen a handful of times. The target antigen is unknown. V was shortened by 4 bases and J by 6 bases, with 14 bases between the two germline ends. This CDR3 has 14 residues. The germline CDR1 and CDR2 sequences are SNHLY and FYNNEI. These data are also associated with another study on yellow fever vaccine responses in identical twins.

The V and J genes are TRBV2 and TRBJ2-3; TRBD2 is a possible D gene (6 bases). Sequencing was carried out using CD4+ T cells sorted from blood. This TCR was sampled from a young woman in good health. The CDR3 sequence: CASSGGTHRDTQYF. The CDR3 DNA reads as TGTGCCAGCAGTGGCGGGACCCACCGTGATACGCAGTATTTT.